Reported below is one T cell receptor (beta chain). The source of the sample is a study of early T cells in non-severe SARS-CoV-2 infection. V was trimmed by 1 base and J by 0 bases, leaving 7 bases between them. The CDR3 spans 15 residues. Germline CDR1 SGHVS, CDR2 FNYEAQ. TCRdb passed the 5' RACE reads through MiXCR, listing each CDR3 protein once. The sample shows more than 35,000 distinct CDR3 sequences, over 5% of them seen only once. The sequenced material came from whole blood. The rearrangement links TRBV7-6 to TRBJ1-3; no firm D call. The receptor was isolated from an adult who was a healthcare worker with PCR-confirmed SARS-CoV-2 infection or an uninfected control (not recorded which). The CDR3 bases are TGTGCCAGCAGCTTAGGCGGGATCTCTGGAAACACCATATATTTT. As protein: CASSLGGISGNTIYF.